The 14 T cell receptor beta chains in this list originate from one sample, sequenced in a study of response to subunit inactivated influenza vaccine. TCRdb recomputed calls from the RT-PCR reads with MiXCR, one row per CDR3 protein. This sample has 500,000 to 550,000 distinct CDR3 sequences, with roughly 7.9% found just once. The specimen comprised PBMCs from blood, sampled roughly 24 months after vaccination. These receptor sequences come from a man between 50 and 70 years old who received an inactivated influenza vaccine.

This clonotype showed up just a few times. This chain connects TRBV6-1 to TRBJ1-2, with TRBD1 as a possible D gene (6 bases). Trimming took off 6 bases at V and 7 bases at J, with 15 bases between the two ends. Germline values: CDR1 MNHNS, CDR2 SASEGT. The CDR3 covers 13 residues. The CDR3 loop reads CASRNLQGRGYTF. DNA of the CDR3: TGTGCCAGCAGAAACCTACAGGGCCGTGGCTACACCTTC.

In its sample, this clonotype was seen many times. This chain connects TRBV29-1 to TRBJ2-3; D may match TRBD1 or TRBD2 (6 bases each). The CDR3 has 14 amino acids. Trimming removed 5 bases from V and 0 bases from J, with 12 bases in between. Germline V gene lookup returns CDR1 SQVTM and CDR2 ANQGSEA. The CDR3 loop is CSVFGGFSTDTQYF. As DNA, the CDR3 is TGCAGCGTTTTCGGGGGCTTTAGCACAGATACGCAGTATTTT.

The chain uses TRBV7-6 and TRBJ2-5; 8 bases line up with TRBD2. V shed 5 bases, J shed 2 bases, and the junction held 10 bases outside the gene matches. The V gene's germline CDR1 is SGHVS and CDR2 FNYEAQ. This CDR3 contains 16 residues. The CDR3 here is CASSVAGGGLQETQYF. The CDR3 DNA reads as TGTGCCAGCAGCGTCGCTGGCGGGGGGTTACAAGAGACCCAGTACTTC.

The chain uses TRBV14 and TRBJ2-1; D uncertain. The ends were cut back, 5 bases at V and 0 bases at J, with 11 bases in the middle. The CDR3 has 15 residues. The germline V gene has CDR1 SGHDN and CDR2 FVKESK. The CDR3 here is CASSEYMSSYNEQFF. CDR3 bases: TGTGCCAGCAGCGAGTACATGAGCTCCTACAATGAGCAGTTCTTC.

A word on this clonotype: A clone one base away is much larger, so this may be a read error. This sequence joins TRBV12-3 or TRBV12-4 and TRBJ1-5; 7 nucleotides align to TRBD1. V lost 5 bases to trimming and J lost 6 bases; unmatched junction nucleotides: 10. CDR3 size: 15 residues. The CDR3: CASSRTQGGAQPQHF. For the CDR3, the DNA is TGTGCCAGCAGTCGAACCCAGGGGGGGGCTCAGCCCCAGCATTTT.

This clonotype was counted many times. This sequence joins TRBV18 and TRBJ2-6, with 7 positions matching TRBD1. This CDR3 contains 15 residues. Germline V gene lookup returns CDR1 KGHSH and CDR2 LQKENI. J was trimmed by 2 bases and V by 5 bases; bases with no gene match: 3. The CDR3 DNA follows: TGTGCCAGCTCAAACGACAGGGCTGGGGCCAACGTCCTGACTTTC. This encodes CASSNDRAGANVLTF.

The CDR3 protein is CASSPGTSGRYTQYF. DNA for the CDR3: TGTGCCAGCAGCCCGGGGACTAGCGGGAGGTATACGCAGTATTTT. The chain links TRBV7-2 to TRBJ2-3; 15 nucleotides match TRBD2. Germline assignment: CDR1 SGHTA and CDR2 FQGNSA. There are 15 residues in the CDR3. J lost 7 bases, V lost 5 bases, and 4 bases had no gene match.

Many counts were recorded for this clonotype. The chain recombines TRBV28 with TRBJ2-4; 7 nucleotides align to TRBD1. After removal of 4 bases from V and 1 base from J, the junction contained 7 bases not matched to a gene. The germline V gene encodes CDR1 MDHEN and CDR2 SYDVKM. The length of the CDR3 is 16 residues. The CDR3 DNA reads TGTGCCAGCAGTTCGCCTACAGGGGCGGCCAAAAACATTCAGTACTTC. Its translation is CASSSPTGAAKNIQYF.

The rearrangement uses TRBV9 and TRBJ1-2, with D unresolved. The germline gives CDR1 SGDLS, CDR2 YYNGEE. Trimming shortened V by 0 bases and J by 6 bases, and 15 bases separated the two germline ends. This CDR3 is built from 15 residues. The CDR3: CASSVARRERDGYTF. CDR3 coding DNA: TGTGCCAGCAGCGTAGCCAGAAGGGAAAGGGATGGCTACACCTTC.

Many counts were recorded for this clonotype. CDR3 sequence reads: CSAKGLAVGSGYNEQFF. The CDR3 DNA is TGCAGTGCCAAGGGACTAGCGGTTGGTTCGGGCTACAATGAGCAGTTCTTC. The chain employs TRBV20-1 and TRBJ2-1; 11 positions agree with TRBD2. Trimming removed 6 bases from V and 3 bases from J; junction bases left unmatched: 13. CDR1 is DFQATT and CDR2 is SNEGSKA in the germline V gene (reference sequence). The CDR3 runs 17 residues.

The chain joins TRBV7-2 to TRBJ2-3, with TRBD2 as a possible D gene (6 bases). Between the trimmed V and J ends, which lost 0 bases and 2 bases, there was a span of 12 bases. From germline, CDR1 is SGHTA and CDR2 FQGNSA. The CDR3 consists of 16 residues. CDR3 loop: CASSLARRGNTDTQYF. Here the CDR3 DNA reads TGTGCCAGCAGCTTAGCGCGGAGGGGAAACACAGATACGCAGTATTTT.

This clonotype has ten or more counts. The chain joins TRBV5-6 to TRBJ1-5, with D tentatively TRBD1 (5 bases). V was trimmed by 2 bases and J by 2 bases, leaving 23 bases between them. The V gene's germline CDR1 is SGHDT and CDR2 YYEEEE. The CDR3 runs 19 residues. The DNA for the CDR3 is TGTGCCAGCAGCTTATCATCCGCGTGGGGGATTGCGGGCAATCAGCCCCAGCATTTT. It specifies CASSLSSAWGIAGNQPQHF.

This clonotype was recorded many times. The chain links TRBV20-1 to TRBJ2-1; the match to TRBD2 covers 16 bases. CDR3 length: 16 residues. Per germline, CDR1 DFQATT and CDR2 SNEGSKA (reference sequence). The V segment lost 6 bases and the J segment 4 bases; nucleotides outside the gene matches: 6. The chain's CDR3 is CSAQGLAGGRYNEQFF. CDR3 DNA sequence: TGCAGTGCCCAGGGACTAGCGGGGGGGCGATACAATGAGCAGTTCTTC.

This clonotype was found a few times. DNA of the CDR3: TGCGCCAGCAGCCAAGATCGTAGCTTCTATGGCTACACCTTC. Its protein is CASSQDRSFYGYTF. The J gene is TRBJ1-2, the V gene TRBV4-3; no definite D call. Trimming cost V 0 bases and J 4 bases, with 9 bases left between them. There are 14 residues in the CDR3. Germline V gives CDR1 LGHNA, CDR2 YSLEER.